A single sample gave rise to the 29 T cell receptor beta chains below, sequenced in a study of T cell changes during pregnancy in multiple sclerosis. The assay was immunoSEQ multiplex PCR, and TCRdb's table has in-frame clones only and misses some. The data hold some 51,000 clones, with approximately 95% observed a single time. The sequenced sample was CD4+ T cells from peripheral blood mononuclear cells, obtained in the first trimester of pregnancy. Source of these receptors: a female donor with multiple sclerosis, enrolled in a pregnancy study.

V is TRBV5-4 and J is TRBJ1-4; D uncertain. The CDR3 consists of 16 residues. From germline, CDR1 is SGHNT and CDR2 YYREEE (reference sequence). V was cut by 0 bases and J by 4 bases, with 13 bases left in between. DNA of the CDR3: TGTGCCAGCAGCTTGGCCGCAACAGCCAATAATGAAAAACTGTTTTTT. Amino acids: CASSLAATANNEKLFF.

This clone came up once. This sequence joins TRBV6-9 and TRBJ2-4; D may be TRBD1 (6 bases). Looked up from germline, CDR1 is MNHGY and CDR2 is SVAAGI. The length of the CDR3 is 12 residues. V was trimmed by 8 bases and J by 9 bases, leaving 14 bases between them. The CDR3 loop reads CASQGTICIQYF. CDR3 coding DNA: TGTGCCAGCCAGGGGACCATTTGCATTCAGTACTTC.

This sequence joins TRBV5-1 and TRBJ2-3; the D is unclear. CDR3 length equals 14 residues. Trimming left V 0 bases short and J 3 bases short, with 8 bases between. CDR1 SGHRS and CDR2 YFSETQ come from the germline V gene. The CDR3, as DNA: TGCGCCAGCAGCTTGGACATAAGTACAGATACGCAGTATTTT. Residues: CASSLDISTDTQYF.

In its sample, this clone was seen a few times. The rearrangement joins TRBV11-2 to TRBJ2-7; the match to TRBD2 covers 12 bases. This CDR3 region has 14 residues. With 5 bases clipped from V and 5 bases from J, the junction kept 4 bases outside the gene matches. Germline assignment: CDR1 SGHAT and CDR2 FQNNGV. In DNA, the CDR3 is TGTGCCAGCAGCACAACTAGCGGGGGGAACGAGCAGTACTTC. It specifies CASSTTSGGNEQYF.

The rearrangement uses TRBV7-8 and TRBJ2-4; D is unresolved. The V end lost 5 bases, the J end lost 2 bases, and 10 bases lay between the germline ends. CDR1 is SGHVS, CDR2 FQNEAQ, per germline. This CDR3 comprises 14 residues. CDR3 region: CASSPRVSKNIQYF. CDR3 in DNA: TGTGCCAGCAGCCCCCGGGTTTCCAAAAACATTCAGTACTTC.

The CDR3 region has the DNA TGTGCCAGTAGTACGTTTCGGACAGGGGAAGATTATGGCTACACCTTC. Translating it yields CASSTFRTGEDYGYTF. The chain couples TRBV19 to TRBJ1-2; 9 nucleotides agree with TRBD1. CDR3 length equals 16 residues. V was clipped by 4 bases and J by 5 bases; unmatched bases: 11. CDR1 and CDR2 (germline): LNHDA, SQIVND (reference sequence).

The chain joins TRBV9 to TRBJ2-5; 8 bases match TRBD2. Germline CDR1 is SGDLS and CDR2 is YYNGEE. J lost 1 base, V lost 2 bases, and 4 bases had no gene match. The CDR3 length is 15 residues. The CDR3 protein is CASSVWTSSQETQYF. The CDR3 coding sequence is TGTGCCAGCAGCGTGTGGACTAGCAGCCAAGAGACCCAGTACTTC.

This chain joins TRBV27 and TRBJ1-2; 9 bases match TRBD1. This CDR3 spans 15 amino acids. Unmatched junction bases numbered 9, after V lost 6 bases and J lost 4 bases. Germline V gene sequence: CDR1 MNHEY, CDR2 SMNVEV (reference sequence). The chain's CDR3 is CASRAGTGSIYGYTF. CDR3 nucleotide sequence: TGTGCCAGCAGGGCAGGGACAGGGTCGATCTATGGCTACACCTTC.

V usage is TRBV2 and J usage is TRBJ2-7; TRBD2 is a possible D gene (7 bases). Germline values: CDR1 SNHLY, CDR2 FYNNEI. This CDR3 contains 15 residues. Trimming removed 6 bases at V and 0 bases at J, with 15 bases between. In nucleotides, the CDR3 is TGTGCCAGCAGGGACAGCGGGGAGGTCTCCTACGAGCAGTACTTC. Its translation is CASRDSGEVSYEQYF.

V and J are TRBV19 and TRBJ2-5, with unresolved D. Between the trimmed V and J ends, which lost 8 bases and 4 bases, there was a span of 14 bases. The CDR3 sequence is 13 residues long. CDR1 is LNHDA, CDR2 SQIVND, per germline (reference sequence). The CDR3 region has the DNA TGTGCCAGTTCCCAATACTGGGCAGAGACCCAGTACTTC. Residues: CASSQYWAETQYF.

V is TRBV27 and J is TRBJ1-5; tentative D call: TRBD1 (6 bases). Germline CDR1 MNHEY, CDR2 SMNVEV (reference sequence). The CDR3 sequence is 14 residues long. Deletions cut 3 bases from V and 3 bases from J, with 9 bases between. The CDR3 DNA reads TGTGCCAGCAGTTTCCAGGGACACAATCAGCCCCAGCATTTT. This gives the protein CASSFQGHNQPQHF.

The chain links TRBV7-9 to TRBJ1-4; tentatively, D is TRBD1 (6 bases). Between the trimmed V and J ends, which lost 5 bases and 6 bases, there was a span of 13 bases. Germline V gives CDR1 SEHNR, CDR2 FQNEAQ (reference sequence). The CDR3 totals 14 residues. CDR3 amino acids: CASSPWGQDEKLFF. The CDR3 DNA sequence: TGTGCCAGCAGCCCATGGGGGCAGGATGAAAAACTGTTTTTT. Drawing the rest from reference TRBV7-9 and TRBJ1-4, the complete variable domain is DTGVSQNPRHKITKRGQNVTFRCDPISEHNRLYWYRQTLGQGPEFLTYFQNEAQLEKSRLLSDRFSAERPKGSFSTLEIQRTEQGDSAMYLCASSPWGQDEKLFFGSGTQLSVL.

The chain joins TRBV9 to TRBJ2-1; 14 bases align to TRBD2. V gave up 4 bases and J gave up 4 bases; unmatched junction bases: 13. CDR1 is SGDLS, CDR2 YYNGEE, per germline. The CDR3 spans 19 residues. CDR3 protein: CASSFVPGLAGVGYNEQFF. CDR3 DNA sequence: TGTGCCAGCAGCTTCGTCCCGGGACTAGCGGGGGTGGGTTACAATGAGCAGTTCTTC.

The chain combines TRBV5-1 with TRBJ2-3; D perhaps matches TRBD1 (5 bases). The ends were cut back, 6 bases at V and 5 bases at J, with 16 bases in the middle. The CDR3 runs to 14 residues. Germline CDR1 is SGHRS and CDR2 is YFSETQ. The CDR3, as DNA: TGCGCCAGCACCTGGGGCTTAAGCGAAGATACGCAGTATTTT. Its translation is CASTWGLSEDTQYF.

The chain recombines TRBV19 with TRBJ1-4; D is uncertain. CDR3 length equals 13 residues. Trimming cost V 9 bases and J 5 bases, with 13 bases left between them. Germline V gene lookup returns CDR1 LNHDA and CDR2 SQIVND (reference sequence). The CDR3 DNA is TGTGCCAGCCAAACACCGGAGAATGAAAAACTGTTTTTT. This codes for CASQTPENEKLFF. The full variable domain, in which reference TRBV19 and TRBJ1-4 provide the parts outside the CDR3, is DGGITQSPKYLFRKEGQNVTLSCEQNLNHDAMYWYRQDPGQGLRLIYYSQIVNDFQKGDIAEGYSVSREKKESFPLTVTSAQKNPTAFYLCASQTPENEKLFFGSGTQLSVL.

The rearrangement uses TRBV25-1 and TRBJ1-1, with D perhaps TRBD1 (6 bases). Trimming took off 6 bases at V and 3 bases at J, with 11 bases between the two ends. The CDR3 is 13 residues long. In germline, CDR1 is MGHDK, CDR2 SYGVNS. CDR3 amino acids: CASRGKGDTEAFF. The CDR3 bases are TGTGCCAGCAGGGGGAAGGGGGACACTGAAGCTTTCTTT.

The genes are TRBV15 and TRBJ1-2; possibly TRBD1 for D (6 bases). Germline CDR1 LNHNV, CDR2 YYDKDF (reference sequence). The ends were cut back, 1 base at V and 4 bases at J, with 13 bases in the middle. The CDR3 is 15 amino acids. CDR3 nucleotide sequence: TGTGCCACCAGCAGAGGGGGGGGGCAGGGCTATGGCTACACCTTC. This codes for CATSRGGGQGYGYTF.

In nucleotides, the CDR3 is TGTGCCAGCAGTGAAGCGGGGGGACCCTACGAGCAGTACTTC. Translating gives CASSEAGGPYEQYF. The chain joins TRBV2 to TRBJ2-7, with D possibly matching TRBD2 (6 bases). Germline assignment: CDR1 SNHLY and CDR2 FYNNEI. V was trimmed by 0 bases and J by 2 bases, leaving 8 bases between them. CDR3 length equals 14 residues.

J is TRBJ2-5 and V is TRBV5-6, with 7 positions matching TRBD1. V trimming: 4 bases; J trimming: 4 bases; junction bases outside the gene matches: 7. CDR1 is SGHDT and CDR2 is YYEEEE in the germline V gene. CDR3 length: 14 amino acids. CDR3 residues: CASSIPGQVETQYF. The CDR3, as DNA: TGTGCCAGCAGCATACCAGGACAGGTAGAGACCCAGTACTTC.

This clone was detected only once. In DNA form, the CDR3 reads TGCGCCAGCAGCTTGGGGCCGACAGGGTTAGACGAGCAGTACTTC. It codes for CASSLGPTGLDEQYF. The chain recombines TRBV5-1 with TRBJ2-7, with 7 bases that match TRBD1. Trimming cost V 0 bases and J 5 bases; bases outside gene matches: 8. This CDR3 region has 15 residues. CDR1 and CDR2 (germline): SGHRS, YFSETQ.

The genes are TRBV21-1 and TRBJ1-2. TRBV21-1 is a recognized pseudogene. CDR3 length equals 17 residues. The CDR3 loop reads CASSKVLGGALPYGYTF. The CDR3 coding sequence is TGTGCCAGCAGCAAAGTATTGGGAGGGGCGCTCCCCTATGGCTACACCTTC.

This clone was recorded only once. The chain carries TRBV6-6 and TRBJ2-2, with D possibly being TRBD1 (5 bases). CDR1 and CDR2 (germline): MNHNY, SVGAGI (reference sequence). V was shortened by 2 bases and J by 2 bases, with 12 bases between the two germline ends. CDR3 length: 16 amino acids. CDR3 in amino acids: CASSYRQGLNTGELFF. In DNA form, the CDR3 reads TGTGCCAGCAGTTACCGGCAGGGCCTTAACACCGGGGAGCTGTTTTTT.

The CDR3 region has the DNA TGTGCCAGTAGTATGGGGATGGGGCAGGGGTATGGCTACACCTTC. Its protein product is CASSMGMGQGYGYTF. The genes are TRBV19 and TRBJ1-2; possibly TRBD1 for D (6 bases). Germline V CDR1 and CDR2: LNHDA, SQIVND (reference sequence). CDR3 length: 15 residues. V lost 3 bases and J 5 bases, leaving 16 bases between the germline ends.

The V and J genes are TRBV6-1 and TRBJ1-1, with D possibly being TRBD1 (5 bases). CDR1 MNHNS and CDR2 SASEGT come from the germline V gene. The CDR3 totals 13 residues. V was trimmed by 6 bases and J by 8 bases, leaving 16 bases between them. The CDR3 region is CASRTNRQLEAFF. CDR3 nucleotides: TGTGCCAGCAGAACCAACAGACAGCTAGAAGCTTTCTTT.

The V call is TRBV2, the J call TRBJ2-3; no firm D call. Germline lookup yields CDR1 SNHLY and CDR2 FYNNEI. V lost 0 bases to trimming and J lost 1 base, with 5 bases between them. The CDR3 has 14 amino acids. The CDR3 reads CASSEARGTDTQYF. The CDR3 region has the DNA TGTGCCAGCAGTGAAGCCCGGGGCACAGATACGCAGTATTTT.

V usage is TRBV6-6 and J usage is TRBJ1-2, with 10 bases identical to TRBD1. The CDR3 spans 15 residues. Losses at the gene ends were 7 bases for V and 5 bases for J; bases not matched to a gene: 10. Germline assignment: CDR1 MNHNY and CDR2 SVGAGI (reference sequence). In DNA form, the CDR3 reads TGTGCCAGCAAAGCCACCGAGGGACAGGGGTATGGCTACACCTTC. This gives the protein CASKATEGQGYGYTF.

The chain links TRBV20-1 to TRBJ2-1; D is unclear. V shed 5 bases and J shed 7 bases, with 9 bases lying between them. There are 11 residues in the CDR3. Germline loops: CDR1 DFQATT, CDR2 SNEGSKA (reference sequence). This CDR3 is CSASLRNEQFF. The CDR3 DNA reads as TGCAGTGCTTCTCTTCGGAATGAGCAGTTCTTC.

This clone has just one count. The CDR3 reads CASRGGGGTDTQYF. In nucleotides, the CDR3 is TGTGCCAGCAGGGGTGGGGGGGGCACAGATACGCAGTATTTT. V gene TRBV6-1 combines with J gene TRBJ2-3; 7 bases line up with TRBD2. Germline V CDR1 and CDR2: MNHNS, SASEGT. With V trimmed by 6 bases and J by 1 base, 4 bases remained unmatched. The CDR3 totals 14 residues.

V and J are TRBV6-5 and TRBJ2-1; a weak D match, TRBD1 (6 bases). The V and J ends lost 5 bases and 5 bases respectively, with 13 bases between them. CDR3 size: 14 residues. CDR1 and CDR2 (germline): MNHEY, SVGAGI. CDR3 sequence: CASSHRATHNEQFF. In DNA, the CDR3 is TGTGCCAGCAGTCACAGGGCGACCCACAATGAGCAGTTCTTC.